This TCR beta chain is from a study of cytomegalovirus exposure and HLA in healthy donors. As for this clone: Its antigen remains unidentified.

A multiplex PCR was run with 60 Vbeta primers and 13 Jbeta primers. Assay: immunoSEQ multiplex PCR; the TCRdb copy retains only in-frame clones and omits some. The sample shows about 99,000 clones, roughly 72% of them seen only once. The study's findings and limits: Presence/absence analyses took donor sequencing depth as roughly uniform.

CDR1 and CDR2 from the germline V gene are MGHDK and SYGVNS. The CDR3 contains 11 residues. V lost 6 bases to trimming and J lost 15 bases; unmatched junction nucleotides: 7. V gene TRBV25-1 combines with J gene TRBJ2-1; 8 nucleotides match TRBD1. The source material was PBMCs. The source of this sequence is a woman between 18 and 29 years old in good health and CMV-seropositive. The CDR3 protein is CASSPDREVFF. The CDR3 DNA follows: TGTGCCAGCAGCCCGGACAGGGAGGTGTTCTTC.